This T cell receptor (beta chain) originates from a study of OX40 agonist ivuxolimab in advanced cancers. As for the study in general: As their treatment, patients were administered ivuxolimab, an agonistic anti-OX40 (CD134) antibody.

The table came from immunoSEQ multiplex PCR; TCRdb's copy has only in-frame clones and leaves some out. Of approximately 29,000 clones listed, approximately 88% are singletons. V shed 0 bases, J shed 4 bases, and the junction held 2 bases outside the gene matches. CDR3 size: 16 residues. The TCR comes from an adult with an advanced solid tumor such as melanoma, head and neck, liver or kidney cancer. The chain has TRBV23-1 and TRBJ2-1; 11 nucleotides match TRBD2. TRBV23-1 is reported as an ORF; its role is uncertain. The specimen was CD4+ or CD8+ T cells sorted from blood, collected in a trial of the OX40 agonist ivuxolimab. The CDR3 sequence is CASSQSGTSGYNEQFF. The CDR3 DNA sequence: TGCGCCAGCAGTCAATCGGGGACTAGCGGTTACAATGAGCAGTTCTTC.